The T cell receptor beta chain described here comes from a study of cytomegalovirus exposure and HLA in healthy donors. The CDR3 covers 14 residues. The germline gives CDR1 MNHNY, CDR2 SVGAGI (reference sequence). V shed 5 bases and J shed 7 bases, with 14 bases lying between them. The PCR made use of 60 Vbeta and 13 Jbeta primers. Method: immunoSEQ multiplex PCR; TCRdb's copy keeps in-frame clones and lacks some. This table holds around 100,000 clones, almost 80% found once. The chain is built from TRBV6-6 and TRBJ1-4; D gene ambiguous. The sequence derives from a man aged 60 to 75 in good health and CMV-seropositive. What was sequenced was PBMCs. The CDR3 is CASSPGGFTEKLFF. CDR3 nucleotide sequence: TGTGCCAGCAGTCCAGGAGGGTTTACTGAAAAACTGTTTTTT.